The next 5 T cell receptor beta chains were all read from a single sample in a study of blood T cell repertoires in COVID-19. Assay used: immunoSEQ multiplex PCR; TCRdb lists only in-frame clones, some missing. Among 95,000 to 150,000 clones listed, just over 85% were seen once. The sample consisted of peripheral blood. The source of these receptors is a woman in her forties or fifties with active or convalescent COVID-19.

This clone was detected only a few times. The rearrangement uses TRBV28 and TRBJ1-2, with 8 bases fitting TRBD1. Per the germline V gene, CDR1 is MDHEN and CDR2 is SYDVKM. V lost 3 bases, J lost 2 bases, and 5 bases stayed unmatched. The CDR3 loop spans 15 amino acids. The CDR3 protein is CASSFPRTGNYGYTF. In nucleotides, the CDR3 is TGTGCCAGCAGTTTCCCCCGGACAGGGAACTATGGCTACACCTTC.

The chain recombines TRBV7-2 with TRBJ2-7; 11 bases fit TRBD2. This CDR3 is 15 amino acids long. V was pared by 4 bases and J by 4 bases, with 6 bases of the junction left unmatched. CDR1 is SGHTA and CDR2 is FQGNSA in the germline V gene. The CDR3 nucleotides read TGTGCCAGCAGCTCAAGACTAGCGGGAAGATACGAGCAGTACTTC. This gives the protein CASSSRLAGRYEQYF.

The rearrangement joins TRBV19 to TRBJ2-7; 9 bases map to TRBD1. The CDR3 runs 16 residues. Germline CDR1 reads LNHDA; CDR2 reads SQIVND (reference sequence). V lost 5 bases, J lost 3 bases, and 11 bases stayed unmatched. This CDR3 is CASSPLGQGKNYEQYF. For the CDR3, the DNA is TGTGCCAGTAGTCCTTTGGGACAGGGCAAGAACTACGAGCAGTACTTC.

The genes are TRBV6-6 and TRBJ1-4, with TRBD1 matching over 8 bases. The germline CDR1 and CDR2 sequences are MNHNY and SVGAGI (reference sequence). The CDR3 is 14 residues long. Trimming removed 2 bases from V and 10 bases from J; junction bases left unmatched: 6. Here the CDR3 DNA reads TGTGCCAGCAGTTACGTACAGGGGGTTAGAAAACTGTTTTTT. This gives the protein CASSYVQGVRKLFF.

This sequence joins TRBV4-1 and TRBJ1-1; D ambiguous. Germline V lookup: CDR1 MGHRA, CDR2 YSYEKL. Trimming removed 0 bases from V and 0 bases from J, with 11 bases in between. The CDR3 length is 16 residues. The CDR3 DNA is TGCGCCAGCAGCCAAGATAGTAAACCATTGAACACTGAAGCTTTCTTT. As protein: CASSQDSKPLNTEAFF.